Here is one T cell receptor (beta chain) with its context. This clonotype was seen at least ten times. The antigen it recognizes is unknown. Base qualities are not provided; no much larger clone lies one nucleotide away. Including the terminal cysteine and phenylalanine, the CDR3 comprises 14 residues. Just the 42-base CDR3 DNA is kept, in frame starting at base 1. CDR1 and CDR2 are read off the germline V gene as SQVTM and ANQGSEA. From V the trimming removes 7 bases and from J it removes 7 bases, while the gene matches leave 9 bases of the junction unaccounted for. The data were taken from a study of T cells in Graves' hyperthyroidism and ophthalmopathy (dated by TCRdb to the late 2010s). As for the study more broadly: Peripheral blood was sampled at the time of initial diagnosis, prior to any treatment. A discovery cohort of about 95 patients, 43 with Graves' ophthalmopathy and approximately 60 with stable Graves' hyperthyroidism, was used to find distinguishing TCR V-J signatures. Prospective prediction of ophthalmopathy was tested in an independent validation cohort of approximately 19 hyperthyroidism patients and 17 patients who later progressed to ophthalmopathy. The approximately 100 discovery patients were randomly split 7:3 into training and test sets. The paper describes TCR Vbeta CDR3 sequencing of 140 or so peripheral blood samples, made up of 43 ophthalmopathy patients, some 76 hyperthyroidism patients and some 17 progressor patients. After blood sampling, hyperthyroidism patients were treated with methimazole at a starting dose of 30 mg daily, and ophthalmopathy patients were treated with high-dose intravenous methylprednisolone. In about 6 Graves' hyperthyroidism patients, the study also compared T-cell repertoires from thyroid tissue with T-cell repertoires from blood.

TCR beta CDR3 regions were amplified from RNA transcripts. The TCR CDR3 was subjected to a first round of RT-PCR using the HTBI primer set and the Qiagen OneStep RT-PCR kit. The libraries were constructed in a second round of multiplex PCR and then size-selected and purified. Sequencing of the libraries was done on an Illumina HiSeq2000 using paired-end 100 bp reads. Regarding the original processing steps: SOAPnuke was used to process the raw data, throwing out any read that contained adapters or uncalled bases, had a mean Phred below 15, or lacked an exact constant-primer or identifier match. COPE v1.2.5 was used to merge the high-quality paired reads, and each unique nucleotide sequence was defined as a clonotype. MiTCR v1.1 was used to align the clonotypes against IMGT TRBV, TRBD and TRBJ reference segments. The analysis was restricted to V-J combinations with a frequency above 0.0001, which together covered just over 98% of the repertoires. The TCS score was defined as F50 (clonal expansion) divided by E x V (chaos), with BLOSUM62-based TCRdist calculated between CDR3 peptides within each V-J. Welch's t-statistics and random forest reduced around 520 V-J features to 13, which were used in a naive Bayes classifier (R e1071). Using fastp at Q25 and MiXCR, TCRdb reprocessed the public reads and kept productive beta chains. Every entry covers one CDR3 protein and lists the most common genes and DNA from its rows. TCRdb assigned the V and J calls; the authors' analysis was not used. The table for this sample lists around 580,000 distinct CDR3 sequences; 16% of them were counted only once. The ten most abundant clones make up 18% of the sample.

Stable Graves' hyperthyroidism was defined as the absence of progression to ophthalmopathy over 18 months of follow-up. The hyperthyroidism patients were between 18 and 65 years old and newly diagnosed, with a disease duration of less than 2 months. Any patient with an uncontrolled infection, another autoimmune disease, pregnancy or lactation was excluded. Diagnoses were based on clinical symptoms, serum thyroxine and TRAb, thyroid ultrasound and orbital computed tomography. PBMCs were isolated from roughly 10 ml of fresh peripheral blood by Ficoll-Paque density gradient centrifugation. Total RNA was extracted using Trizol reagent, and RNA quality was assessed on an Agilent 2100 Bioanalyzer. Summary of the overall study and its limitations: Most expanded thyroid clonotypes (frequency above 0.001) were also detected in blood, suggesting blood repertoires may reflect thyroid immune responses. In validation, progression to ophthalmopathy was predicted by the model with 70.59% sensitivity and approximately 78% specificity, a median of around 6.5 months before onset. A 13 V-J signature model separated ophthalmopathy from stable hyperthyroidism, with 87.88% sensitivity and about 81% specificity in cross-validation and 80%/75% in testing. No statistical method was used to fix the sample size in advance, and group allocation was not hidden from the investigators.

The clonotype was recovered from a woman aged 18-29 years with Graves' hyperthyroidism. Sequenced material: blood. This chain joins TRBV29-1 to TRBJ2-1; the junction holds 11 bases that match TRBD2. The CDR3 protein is CSAPGLAGSNEQFF. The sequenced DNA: TGCAGCGCCCCAGGACTAGCGGGCTCTAATGAGCAGTTCTTC.